These 9 T cell receptor beta chains originate from one sample sequenced in a study of blood T cell repertoires in COVID-19. The protocol was immunoSEQ multiplex PCR, while the TCRdb copy is restricted to in-frame clones and leaves out a portion. The data contain 200,000 to 250,000 clones, roughly 80% of them seen just once; the ten biggest clones take up just under 6.5%. The sample was peripheral blood. Receptor source: a woman aged 55-75 years with active or convalescent COVID-19.

This chain connects TRBV11-3 to TRBJ2-7; 7 positions match TRBD2. The CDR3 is 15 residues long. The ends lost 0 bases at V and 3 bases at J; junction bases unmatched: 5. Looked up from germline, CDR1 is SGHNT and CDR2 is YENEEA. The CDR3 nucleotides are TGTGCCAGCAGCTTAGAGGCAGGGAGGGACTACGAGCAGTACTTC. Its translation is CASSLEAGRDYEQYF.

In this sample, this clone turned up once. The chain combines TRBV24-1 with TRBJ2-7; TRBD1 matches 7 bases. The V gene's germline CDR1 is KGHDR and CDR2 SFDVKD. The length of the CDR3 is 15 residues. The trim removed 7 bases at V and 4 bases at J, leaving 12 bases unmatched. The CDR3 loop is CATSVDRANPYEQYV. CDR3 sequence (DNA): TGTGCCACCAGCGTCGACAGGGCCAACCCTTACGAGCAGTACGTC.

This CDR3 reads CASSFSPGQEPYNEQFF. The CDR3 DNA reads as TGTGCCAGCAGCTTTTCCCCAGGACAGGAACCTTACAATGAGCAGTTCTTC. V gene TRBV7-9 combines with J gene TRBJ2-1; 7 positions match TRBD1. From germline, CDR1 is SEHNR and CDR2 FQNEAQ (reference sequence). The CDR3 loop spans 17 amino acids. Germline trimming cut 3 bases from V and 4 bases from J; bases unmatched to any gene: 12. Variable domain in full (rest from reference TRBV7-9 and TRBJ2-1): DTGVSQNPRHKITKRGQNVTFRCDPISEHNRLYWYRQTLGQGPEFLTYFQNEAQLEKSRLLSDRFSAERPKGSFSTLEIQRTEQGDSAMYLCASSFSPGQEPYNEQFFGPGTRLTVL.

With respect to this clone: Other DNA sequences from this sample encode an identical CDR3 as well. V and J are TRBV5-8 and TRBJ1-1; TRBD1 matches 9 bases. In germline, CDR1 is SGHTS, CDR2 YDEGEE. The V segment lost 4 bases and the J segment 7 bases; nucleotides outside the gene matches: 11. The CDR3 is 15 residues long. The CDR3 loop reads CASSRWGQGRDEAFF. CDR3 nucleotide sequence: TGTGCCAGCAGCCGATGGGGACAGGGACGGGATGAAGCTTTCTTT.

This clone is a singleton in its sample. The chain uses TRBV4-1 and TRBJ1-5, with unresolved D. CDR1 is MGHRA, CDR2 YSYEKL, per germline. V gave up 2 bases and J gave up 0 bases, with 17 bases separating them. This CDR3 has 18 residues. CDR3 coding DNA: TGCGCCAGCAGCCAAAAAGTGATGAGGGCTTCTAGCAATCAGCCCCAGCATTTT. Its translation is CASSQKVMRASSNQPQHF.

This clone was recorded a few times. This sequence joins TRBV11-2 and TRBJ2-2, with D possibly matching TRBD1 (6 bases). Trimming took off 5 bases at V and 6 bases at J, with 10 bases between the two ends. The CDR3 length is 13 residues. The V gene's germline CDR1 is SGHAT and CDR2 FQNNGV. This chain's CDR3 is CASSQTGSGELFF. In DNA form, the CDR3 reads TGTGCCAGCAGCCAAACAGGGTCCGGGGAGCTGTTTTTT.

V is TRBV15 and J is TRBJ2-1, with D perhaps matching TRBD1 (5 bases). Germline V CDR1 and CDR2: LNHNV, YYDKDF (reference sequence). This CDR3 has 15 amino acids. Trimming pared 2 bases from V and 0 bases from J, leaving 8 bases between. The CDR3 is CATSRQGGSYNEQFF. Here the CDR3 DNA reads TGTGCCACCAGCAGACAGGGTGGCTCCTACAATGAGCAGTTCTTC. The complete variable domain, with remaining parts taken from reference TRBV15 and TRBJ2-1, reads DAMVIQNPRYQVTQFGKPVTLSCSQTLNHNVMYWYQQKSSQAPKLLFHYYDKDFNNEADTPDNFQSRRPNTSFCFLDIRSPGLGDTAMYLCATSRQGGSYNEQFFGPGTRLTVL.

The chain uses TRBV27 and TRBJ2-2, with 10 bases aligning to TRBD2. J gave up 4 bases and V 5 bases, and 7 bases lay outside the gene matches. Per germline, CDR1 MNHEY and CDR2 SMNVEV (reference sequence). This CDR3 is built from 16 residues. The CDR3 sequence is CASSTPSGSGTGELFF. DNA of the CDR3: TGTGCCAGCAGTACCCCTAGCGGGAGTGGCACCGGGGAGCTGTTTTTT.

Comments on this clone: The sample holds other DNA sequences that translate to the same CDR3. The J gene is TRBJ2-5, the V gene TRBV18; 7 bases are a match to TRBD1. Unmatched junction bases numbered 6, after V lost 3 bases and J lost 5 bases. The CDR3 spans 14 residues. Germline V gene lookup returns CDR1 KGHSH and CDR2 LQKENI. Here the CDR3 DNA reads TGTGCCAGCTCACCTCGTACAGGGGAGGAGACCCAGTACTTC. This translates into CASSPRTGEETQYF.